The rows below give T cell receptor beta chains drawn from one sample of a study of Graves' ophthalmopathy and Graves' hyperthyroidism. Via MiXCR, TCRdb re-called the multiplex PCR reads, giving one row per CDR3 protein. The sample has a few hundred thousand distinct CDR3 sequences; approximately 18% are singletons. Input material: peripheral blood. The source is an adult woman with stable Graves' hyperthyroidism. Both conserved end residues are part of each CDR3. D genes are given only for firm matches. Size values are once, few and many counts, or a class for expanded clones, and some rows have none.

clone_size,v_call,d_call,j_call,cdr3_nt,cdr3_aa
many,TRBV9,.,TRBJ2-5,TGTGCCAGCAGCGTAGCGGGGAGCCCTGGTCAAGAGACCCAGTACTTC,CASSVAGSPGQETQYF
.,TRBV2,.,TRBJ2-4,TGTGCCAGCAGTAATGACCGGACAGACATTAAGTACTTC,CASSNDRTDIKYF
.,TRBV6-1,.,TRBJ2-2,TGTGCCAGCAGTGGTGACTTCGGGGAGCTGTTTTTT,CASSGDFGELFF
.,TRBV11-2,TRBD1,TRBJ1-1,TGTGCCAGCAGCTCCTCCAGGGCAGGGGGCGGGTACACTGAAGCTTTCTTT,CASSSSRAGGGYTEAFF
many,TRBV5-1,TRBD1,TRBJ2-2,TGCGCCAGCAGCTTGGCGGGACAGGGGTACGACGGGGAGCTGTTTTTT,CASSLAGQGYDGELFF
many,TRBV27,.,TRBJ2-7,TGTGCCAGCAGTTTTGGGGGGACACCATCCTACGAGCAGTACTTC,CASSFGGTPSYEQYF
many,TRBV27,.,TRBJ1-6,TGTGCCAGCAGGCCGAGAGGGACCAGCTCCTATAATTCACCCCTCCACTTT,CASRPRGTSSYNSPLHF
few,TRBV9,.,TRBJ2-2,TGTGCCAGCAGCACCCGGGGCGGGGAGCTGTTTTTT,CASSTRGGELFF
many,TRBV12-3/TRBV12-4,.,TRBJ2-2,TGTGCCAGCAGTTTAGCCGATACCGGGGAGCTGTTTTTT,CASSLADTGELFF
many,TRBV28,.,TRBJ2-7,TGTGCCAGCACTCGACAACTCAACTACGAGCAGTACTTC,CASTRQLNYEQYF
many,TRBV24-1,.,TRBJ2-3,TGTGCCACCAGTGATTCAGGGGAAGAGAGCACAGATACGCAGTATTTT,CATSDSGEESTDTQYF
.,TRBV7-8,.,TRBJ2-5,TGTGCCAGCAGCTTAGCGGGTCAAACGTACCAAGAGACCCAGTACTTC,CASSLAGQTYQETQYF
many,TRBV7-2,.,TRBJ1-5,TGTGCCAGCAGCTTAGTTGCAGGAGCCACCCAGCATTTT,CASSLVAGATQHF
many,TRBV19,.,TRBJ2-7,TGTGCCAGTAGTCCTTCGGGACCGACCTACGAGCAGTACTTC,CASSPSGPTYEQYF
.,TRBV12-3/TRBV12-4,TRBD2,TRBJ2-2,TGTGCCAGCAGCCCCCTAGCGGGAGCCCCCGGGGAGCTGTTTTTT,CASSPLAGAPGELFF
many,TRBV28,TRBD2,TRBJ2-7,TGTGCCAGCAGTTTACTAGCGGGAGGGAACACCTACGAGCAGTACTTC,CASSLLAGGNTYEQYF
many,TRBV10-3,.,TRBJ1-2,TGTGCCATCAGTGAGTCGTCTAACTATGGCTACACCTTC,CAISESSNYGYTF